A single sample is the source of the 28 T cell receptor beta chains below, sequenced in a study of CD8 T cells in Susac syndrome. RNA in amounts of roughly 0.5 to 1 ug was reverse transcribed with random hexamers. TCRdb reprocessed the immunoSEQ multiplex PCR reads with MiXCR, giving one entry per CDR3 protein. Of fewer than 300,000 distinct CDR3 sequences listed, roughly 85% are singletons. The sequenced sample was CD8+ T cells from PBMCs. The receptors stem from a human donor with multiple sclerosis.

CDR3: CASSFGTGNNEQFF. The CDR3 DNA follows: TGTGCCAGCAGCTTCGGGACAGGGAACAATGAGCAGTTCTTC. The chain joins TRBV13 to TRBJ2-1; TRBD1 matches 9 bases. The length of the CDR3 is 14 residues. Per the germline V gene, CDR1 is PRHDT and CDR2 is FYEKMQ (reference sequence). With 3 bases clipped from V and 5 bases from J, the junction kept 2 bases outside the gene matches.

The chain recombines TRBV12-3 or TRBV12-4 with TRBJ1-2; 7 bases are shared with TRBD1. The ends lost 6 bases at V and 8 bases at J; junction bases unmatched: 6. The CDR3 extends over 12 amino acids. CDR3 sequence: CASSDRDRGYTF. The CDR3 DNA is TGTGCCAGCAGCGACAGGGACCGAGGCTACACCTTC.

The sample holds one count of this clonotype. The J gene is TRBJ2-3, the V gene TRBV27; TRBD2 aligns across 8 bases. The CDR3 is 14 amino acids. The V gene's germline CDR1 is MNHEY and CDR2 SMNVEV (reference sequence). With 2 bases clipped from V and 5 bases from J, the junction kept 3 bases outside the gene matches. The CDR3 nucleotides read TGTGCCAGCAGTTTAGGCCTAGCGGGAGATACGCAGTATTTT. It is translated as CASSLGLAGDTQYF.

The CDR3 here is CASSPPKGDSGELFF. For the CDR3, the DNA is TGTGCCAGCTCACCTCCTAAAGGGGATTCCGGGGAGCTGTTTTTT. The V gene is TRBV18, the J gene TRBJ2-2; D possibly corresponds to TRBD1 (5 bases). This CDR3 has 15 residues. V was clipped by 3 bases and J by 6 bases, with 14 bases between them. Germline CDR1 KGHSH, CDR2 LQKENI.

V usage is TRBV27 and J usage is TRBJ2-7; no clear D gene. Trimming removed 0 bases at V and 3 bases at J, with 9 bases between. The germline V gene encodes CDR1 MNHEY and CDR2 SMNVEV (reference sequence). The CDR3 is 14 amino acids. This chain's CDR3 is CASSLSKSGYEQYF. The CDR3 nucleotides are TGTGCCAGCAGTTTATCGAAGTCCGGCTACGAGCAGTACTTC.

The V call is TRBV28, the J call TRBJ2-5; D is ambiguous. There are 15 residues in the CDR3. Germline V lookup: CDR1 MDHEN, CDR2 SYDVKM. Between the trimmed V and J ends, which lost 8 bases and 0 bases, there was a span of 16 bases. The chain's CDR3 is CASSFRRVDQETQYF. CDR3 coding DNA: TGTGCCAGCTCCTTTAGAAGGGTGGACCAAGAGACCCAGTACTTC.

The chain recombines TRBV12-5 with TRBJ2-1, with D tentatively TRBD2 (5 bases). V lost 1 base and J lost 7, with 5 bases in between. The length of the CDR3 is 12 residues. Germline V gives CDR1 LGHNT, CDR2 FRNRAP. CDR3 sequence reads: CASGLGRNEQFF. As DNA, the CDR3 is TGTGCTAGTGGTTTGGGGAGGAATGAGCAGTTCTTC.

V gene TRBV12-3 or TRBV12-4 combines with J gene TRBJ2-3; 13 bases match TRBD2. CDR3 size: 16 residues. Losses at the gene ends were 3 bases for V and 6 bases for J; bases not matched to a gene: 6. CDR3 sequence (DNA): TGTGCCAGCAGTTTGGGACTAGCGGGAACGACGGATACGCAGTATTTT. Translated, it gives CASSLGLAGTTDTQYF.

The CDR3 is CASSFAGSSYNEQFF. The CDR3 DNA follows: TGTGCCAGCAGCTTTGCGGGGAGCTCCTACAATGAGCAGTTCTTC. The chain recombines TRBV11-2 with TRBJ2-1, with D maybe TRBD2 (6 bases). CDR1 and CDR2 (germline): SGHAT, FQNNGV. Trimming removed 3 bases from V and 0 bases from J, with 9 bases in between. The CDR3 consists of 15 residues.

This clonotype showed up just once. The chain has TRBV9 and TRBJ2-7; possible D gene TRBD1, 6 bases. Germline lookup yields CDR1 SGDLS and CDR2 YYNGEE. CDR3 length equals 14 residues. Trimming shortened V by 10 bases and J by 4 bases, and 21 bases separated the two germline ends. CDR3 sequence reads: CAGINPRGRYEQYF. CDR3 DNA sequence: TGTGCCGGGATTAATCCCAGGGGAAGGTACGAGCAGTACTTC.

The chain carries TRBV7-2 and TRBJ2-5; tentatively, D is TRBD2 (5 bases). Germline-derived CDR1 and CDR2 are SGHTA and FQGNSA. V dropped 3 bases and J dropped 0 bases, with 17 bases sitting between them. The CDR3 extends over 17 amino acids. This chain's CDR3 is CASSFKTRLSDQETQYF. CDR3 bases: TGTGCCAGCAGCTTCAAAACTAGACTATCGGACCAAGAGACCCAGTACTTC.

This clonotype was seen more than once but under ten times. The chain links TRBV12-3 or TRBV12-4 to TRBJ1-1; 7 positions match TRBD1. The CDR3 consists of 17 residues. The ends lost 8 bases at V and 1 base at J; junction bases unmatched: 16. This CDR3 is CASRNTLLQGPNTEAFF. In DNA, the CDR3 is TGTGCCAGCCGTAATACCCTCCTACAGGGGCCGAACACTGAAGCTTTCTTT.

V is TRBV4-1 and J is TRBJ2-1, with D unresolved. Trimming removed 2 bases from V and 8 bases from J, with 16 bases in between. CDR1 MGHRA and CDR2 YSYEKL come from the germline V gene. The CDR3 runs to 15 residues. The CDR3 DNA is TGCGCCAGCAGCCAAAGCCTAAGAGCAGTCGATGAGCAGTTCTTC. Protein sequence: CASSQSLRAVDEQFF.

The rearrangement joins TRBV6-1 to TRBJ2-7, with 7 nucleotides matching TRBD2. Germline trimming cut 6 bases from V and 7 bases from J; bases unmatched to any gene: 6. The CDR3 covers 12 residues. Per the germline V gene, CDR1 is MNHNS and CDR2 is SASEGT. The CDR3 DNA reads as TGTGCCAGCAGGCGGGAGTTTCGGGAGCAGTACTTC. It encodes CASRREFREQYF.

This clonotype was found once. The chain carries TRBV5-1 and TRBJ2-7; 8 bases agree with TRBD1. The length of the CDR3 is 15 residues. Germline CDR1 reads SGHRS; CDR2 reads YFSETQ. Trimming removed 0 bases from V and 1 base from J; junction bases left unmatched: 3. In nucleotides, the CDR3 is TGCGCCAGCAGCTTGGCAGGGGGCTGGTCCTACGAGCAGTACTTC. Translation gives CASSLAGGWSYEQYF.

This chain uses TRBV4-1 with TRBJ2-7; TRBD1 aligns across 7 bases. Germline V gene lookup returns CDR1 MGHRA and CDR2 YSYEKL. With V trimmed by 0 bases and J by 9 bases, 2 bases remained unmatched. This CDR3 is 12 amino acids long. The CDR3 loop reads CASSQDRQGQYF. The CDR3 DNA sequence: TGCGCCAGCAGCCAAGATCGACAGGGGCAGTACTTC.

The chain employs TRBV29-1 and TRBJ2-7; 8 bases fit TRBD1. The CDR3 covers 13 residues. The germline V gene has CDR1 SQVTM and CDR2 ANQGSEA. The J segment lost 0 bases and the V segment lost 6 bases, leaving 4 bases of the junction unmatched. As DNA, the CDR3 is TGCAGCGTGCTGGACAGGGCCTCCTACGAGCAGTACTTC. Residues: CSVLDRASYEQYF.

V is TRBV28 and J is TRBJ2-1, with no clear D. Trimming took off 2 bases at V and 4 bases at J, with 24 bases between the two ends. There are 19 residues in the CDR3. Germline CDR1 is MDHEN and CDR2 is SYDVKM. CDR3 region: CASSLRRPYTPSAYNEQFF. The CDR3 region has the DNA TGTGCCAGCAGTTTAAGGAGACCATACACCCCGAGTGCTTACAATGAGCAGTTCTTC.

The chain employs TRBV4-2 and TRBJ2-7; no reliable D call. The germline V and J ends were trimmed by 2 bases and 6 bases, with 11 bases remaining between them. Germline V gene sequence: CDR1 LGHNA, CDR2 YNFKEQ. The CDR3 spans 13 residues. CDR3 sequence (DNA): TGTGCCAGCAGCCAAAGTAGAGTAACCGAGCAGTACTTC. Protein product: CASSQSRVTEQYF.

This chain joins TRBV27 and TRBJ2-7; 8 bases map to TRBD2. The CDR3 is made up of 17 amino acids. J gave up 2 bases and V 11 bases, and 20 bases lay outside the gene matches. Germline CDR1 MNHEY, CDR2 SMNVEV (reference sequence). CDR3 DNA: TGTGCCCAGGTGATCGGGCTGACTAGCGCACCACCCTACGAGCAGTACTTC. Its protein is CAQVIGLTSAPPYEQYF.

The V call is TRBV7-9, the J call TRBJ2-1, with TRBD2 identical over 8 bases. The J segment lost 8 bases and the V segment lost 3 bases, leaving 9 bases of the junction unmatched. The CDR3 contains 15 residues. Germline CDR1 and CDR2: SEHNR and FQNEAQ (reference sequence). The CDR3 nucleotides read TGTGCCAGCAGCTTTTACCCGGGAGGGGGGGATGAGCAGTTCTTC. As protein: CASSFYPGGGDEQFF.

The chain links TRBV19 to TRBJ2-1, with TRBD1 as a possible D gene (5 bases). With 3 bases removed from V and 4 bases from J, the gap between germline ends came to 10 bases. CDR3 length equals 14 residues. Looked up from germline, CDR1 is LNHDA and CDR2 is SQIVND (reference sequence). CDR3 residues: CASSMTDTYNEQFF. The CDR3 DNA reads as TGTGCCAGTAGTATGACAGATACTTACAATGAGCAGTTCTTC.

V and J are TRBV20-1 and TRBJ2-5; D may correspond to TRBD1 or TRBD2 (5 bases each). V was clipped by 0 bases and J by 3 bases, with 17 bases between them. CDR1 DFQATT and CDR2 SNEGSKA come from the germline V gene (reference sequence). The length of the CDR3 is 16 residues. DNA of the CDR3: TGCAGTGCTAGAGAGTGGGACCCCACGATTGAAGAGACCCAGTACTTC. Its translation: CSAREWDPTIEETQYF.

Details on this clonotype: The CDR3 does not close with the conserved phenylalanine or tryptophan, likely indicating a read error. The chain links TRBV12-3 or TRBV12-4 to TRBJ2-7; 7 bases agree with TRBD2. V shed 6 bases and J 0 bases; nucleotides not matched to a gene: 8. CDR3 length equals 15 residues. CDR3 nucleotide sequence: TGTGCCAGCAGGGATGTCGGCGGGAGCTCCTACGAGCAGTACCTC. It codes for CASRDVGGSSYEQYL.

J is TRBJ2-3 and V is TRBV2; D is uncertain. The CDR3 totals 14 residues. V was pared by 2 bases and J by 1 base, with 7 bases between. The germline gives CDR1 SNHLY, CDR2 FYNNEI. The DNA for the CDR3 is TGTGCCAGCAGTGAATCGGTCGGCACAGATACGCAGTATTTT. This sequence encodes CASSESVGTDTQYF. Supplemented by reference TRBV2 and TRBJ2-3, the full variable domain reads EPEVTQTPSHQVTQMGQEVILRCVPISNHLYFYWYRQILGQKVEFLVSFYNNEISEKSEIFDDQFSVERPDGSNFTLKIRSTKLEDSAMYFCASSESVGTDTQYFGPGTRLTVL.

J is TRBJ2-7 and V is TRBV9, with 12 bases fitting TRBD1. Germline-derived CDR1 and CDR2 are SGDLS and YYNGEE. The CDR3 consists of 17 residues. V lost 1 base to trimming and J lost 5 bases; unmatched junction nucleotides: 10. The CDR3 bases are TGTGCCAGCAGCGTATCCGGGACAGGGGGCGTTATGGACGAGCAGTACTTC. It codes for CASSVSGTGGVMDEQYF.

This clonotype was counted a few times. CDR3 in amino acids: CASSYFRTDTQYF. CDR3 sequence (DNA): TGTGCCAGCAGTTACTTCCGCACAGATACGCAGTATTTT. This chain links TRBV6-6 with TRBJ2-3; D unclear. Trimming pared 1 base from V and 1 base from J, leaving 3 bases between. Germline loops: CDR1 MNHNY, CDR2 SVGAGI (reference sequence). The CDR3 consists of 13 residues.

The V and J genes are TRBV4-1 and TRBJ1-6; D may be TRBD1 (6 bases). Deletions cut 2 bases from V and 2 bases from J, with 13 bases between. The CDR3 contains 17 residues. From germline, CDR1 is MGHRA and CDR2 YSYEKL. CDR3 nucleotides: TGCGCCAGCAGCCAAAAACAGGGTATAACCTATAATTCACCCCTCCACTTT. Translated: CASSQKQGITYNSPLHF.